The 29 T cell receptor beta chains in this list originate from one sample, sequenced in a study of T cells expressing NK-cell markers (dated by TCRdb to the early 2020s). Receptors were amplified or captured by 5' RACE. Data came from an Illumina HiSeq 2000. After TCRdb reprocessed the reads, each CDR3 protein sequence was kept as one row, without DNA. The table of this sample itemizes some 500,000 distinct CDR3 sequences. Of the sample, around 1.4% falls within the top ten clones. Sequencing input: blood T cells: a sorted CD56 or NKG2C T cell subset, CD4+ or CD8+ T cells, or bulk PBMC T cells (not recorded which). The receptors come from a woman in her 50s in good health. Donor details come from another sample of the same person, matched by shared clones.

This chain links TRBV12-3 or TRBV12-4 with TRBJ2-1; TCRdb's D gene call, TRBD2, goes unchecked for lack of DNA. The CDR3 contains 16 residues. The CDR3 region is CASGGAGGGHYNEQFF.

The CDR3 sequence is CSARSPSDFSETQYF. The chain joins TRBV20-1 to TRBJ2-5; TCRdb selects TRBD2, and the lack of DNA leaves this call unchecked. CDR3 length equals 15 residues. Germline lookup yields CDR1 DFQATT and CDR2 SNEGSKA (reference sequence).

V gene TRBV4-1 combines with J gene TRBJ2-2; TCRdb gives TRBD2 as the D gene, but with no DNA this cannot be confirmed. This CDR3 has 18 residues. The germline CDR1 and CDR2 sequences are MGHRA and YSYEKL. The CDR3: CASSPPGLAGAYTGELFF.

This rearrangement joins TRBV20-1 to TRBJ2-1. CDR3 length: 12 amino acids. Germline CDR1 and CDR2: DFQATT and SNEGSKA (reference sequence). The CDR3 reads CSAVHGAHEQFF.

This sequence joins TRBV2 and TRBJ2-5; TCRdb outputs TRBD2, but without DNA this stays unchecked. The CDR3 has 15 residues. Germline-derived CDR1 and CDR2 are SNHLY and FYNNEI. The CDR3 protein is CASSGDSGGQETQYF.

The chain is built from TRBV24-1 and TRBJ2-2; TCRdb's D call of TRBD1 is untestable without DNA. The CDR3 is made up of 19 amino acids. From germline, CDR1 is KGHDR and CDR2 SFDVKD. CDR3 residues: CATSDPPGTAKVLTGELFF.

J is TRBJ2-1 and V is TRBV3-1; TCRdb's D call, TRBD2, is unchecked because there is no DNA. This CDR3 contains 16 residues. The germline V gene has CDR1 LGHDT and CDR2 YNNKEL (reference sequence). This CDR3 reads CASSQDAITLFREQFF.

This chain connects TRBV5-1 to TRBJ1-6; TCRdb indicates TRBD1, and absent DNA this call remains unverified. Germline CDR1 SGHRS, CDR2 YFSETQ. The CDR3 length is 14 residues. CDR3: CASSLQGAGSPLHF.

CDR3 loop: CASSYLSTRISDTQYF. The V and J genes are TRBV6-2 or TRBV6-3 and TRBJ2-3; TCRdb lists TRBD2, though no DNA is available to test this call. Germline assignment: CDR1 MNHEY and CDR2 SVGEGT. The CDR3 totals 16 residues.

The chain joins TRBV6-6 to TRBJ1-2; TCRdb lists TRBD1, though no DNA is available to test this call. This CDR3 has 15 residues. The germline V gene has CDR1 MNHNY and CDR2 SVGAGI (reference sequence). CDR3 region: CASRMGQQRSYGYTF.

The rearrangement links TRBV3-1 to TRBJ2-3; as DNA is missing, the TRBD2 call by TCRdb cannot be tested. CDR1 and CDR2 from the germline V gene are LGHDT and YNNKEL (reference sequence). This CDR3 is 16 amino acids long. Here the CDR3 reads CASSLLAGSRTDTQYF.

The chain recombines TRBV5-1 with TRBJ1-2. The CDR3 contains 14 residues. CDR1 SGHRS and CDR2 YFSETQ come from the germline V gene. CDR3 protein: CASSQAGETYGYTF.

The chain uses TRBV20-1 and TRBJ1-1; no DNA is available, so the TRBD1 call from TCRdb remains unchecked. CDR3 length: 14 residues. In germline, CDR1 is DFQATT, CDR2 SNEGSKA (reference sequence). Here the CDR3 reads CSARGGSGNTEAFF.

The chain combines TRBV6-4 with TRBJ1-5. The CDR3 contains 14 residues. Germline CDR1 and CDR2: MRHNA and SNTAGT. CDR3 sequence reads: CASSDSDSNQPQHF.

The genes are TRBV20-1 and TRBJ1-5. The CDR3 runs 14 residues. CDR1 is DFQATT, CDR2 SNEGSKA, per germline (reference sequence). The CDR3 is CSARVGQSNQPQHF.

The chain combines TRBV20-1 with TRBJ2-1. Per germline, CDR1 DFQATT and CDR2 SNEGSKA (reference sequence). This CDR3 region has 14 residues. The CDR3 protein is CSARDPASSDEQFF.

This CDR3 is CAGSGYPFDNSPLHF. V usage is TRBV7-9 and J usage is TRBJ1-6. The CDR3 is 15 amino acids. Per the germline V gene, CDR1 is SEHNR and CDR2 is FQNEAQ (reference sequence).

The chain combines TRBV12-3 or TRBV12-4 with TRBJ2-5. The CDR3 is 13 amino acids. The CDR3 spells CASSFSGVETQYF.

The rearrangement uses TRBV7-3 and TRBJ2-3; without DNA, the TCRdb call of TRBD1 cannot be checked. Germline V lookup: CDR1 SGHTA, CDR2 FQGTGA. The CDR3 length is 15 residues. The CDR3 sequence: CASSSGTGGAGTQYF.

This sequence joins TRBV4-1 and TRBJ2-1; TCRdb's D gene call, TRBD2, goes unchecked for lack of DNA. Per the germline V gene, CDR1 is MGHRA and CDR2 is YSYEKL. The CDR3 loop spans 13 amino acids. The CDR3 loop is CASSQVSSGEQFF.

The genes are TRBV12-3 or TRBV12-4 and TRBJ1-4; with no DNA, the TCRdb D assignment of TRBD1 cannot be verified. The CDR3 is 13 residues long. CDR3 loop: CASRTGYGEKLFF.

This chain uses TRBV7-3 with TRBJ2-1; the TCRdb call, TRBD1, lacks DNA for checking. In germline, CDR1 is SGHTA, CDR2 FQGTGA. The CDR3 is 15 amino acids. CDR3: CASSFDRGSLDEQFF. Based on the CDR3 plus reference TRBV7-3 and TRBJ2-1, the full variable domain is GAGVSQTPSNKVTEKGKYVELRCDPISGHTALYWYRQSLGQGPEFLIYFQGTGAADDSGLPNDRFFAVRPEGSVSTLKIQRTERGDSAVYLCASSFDRGSLDEQFFGPGTRLTVL.

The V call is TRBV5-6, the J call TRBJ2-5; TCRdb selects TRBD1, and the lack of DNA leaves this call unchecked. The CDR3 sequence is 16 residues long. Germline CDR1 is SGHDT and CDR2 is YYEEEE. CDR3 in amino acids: CASSSQYKPRGETQYF.

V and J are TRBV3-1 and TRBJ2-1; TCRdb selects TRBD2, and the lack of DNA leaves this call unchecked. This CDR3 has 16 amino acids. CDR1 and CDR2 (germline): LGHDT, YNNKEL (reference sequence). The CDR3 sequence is CASSRLAPMMVNEQFF.

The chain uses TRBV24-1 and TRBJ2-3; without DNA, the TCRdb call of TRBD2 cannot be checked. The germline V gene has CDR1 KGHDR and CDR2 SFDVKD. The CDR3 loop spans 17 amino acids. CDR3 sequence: CATSDFQLAGAGDTQYF.

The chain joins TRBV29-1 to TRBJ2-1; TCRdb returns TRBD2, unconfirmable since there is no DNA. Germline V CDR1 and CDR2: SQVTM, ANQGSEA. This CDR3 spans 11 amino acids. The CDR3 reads CSGSSAGEQFF.

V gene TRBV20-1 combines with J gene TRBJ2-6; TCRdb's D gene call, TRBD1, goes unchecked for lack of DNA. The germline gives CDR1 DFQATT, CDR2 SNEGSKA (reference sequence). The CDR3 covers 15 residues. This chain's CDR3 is CSASGATSGANVLTF.

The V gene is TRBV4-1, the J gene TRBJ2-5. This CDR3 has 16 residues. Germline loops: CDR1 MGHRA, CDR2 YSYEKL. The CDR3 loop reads CASSQERFGFFETQYF.

The CDR3 region is CASSLDQGVQETQYF. The V call is TRBV11-3, the J call TRBJ2-5. The CDR3 spans 15 residues. Germline CDR1 reads SGHNT; CDR2 reads YENEEA. The variable domain in full, completed from reference TRBV11-3 and TRBJ2-5, reads EAGVVQSPRYKIIEKKQPVAFWCNPISGHNTLYWYLQNLGQGPELLIRYENEEAVDDSQLPKDRFSAERLKGVDSTLKIQPAELGDSAVYLCASSLDQGVQETQYFGPGTRLLVL.